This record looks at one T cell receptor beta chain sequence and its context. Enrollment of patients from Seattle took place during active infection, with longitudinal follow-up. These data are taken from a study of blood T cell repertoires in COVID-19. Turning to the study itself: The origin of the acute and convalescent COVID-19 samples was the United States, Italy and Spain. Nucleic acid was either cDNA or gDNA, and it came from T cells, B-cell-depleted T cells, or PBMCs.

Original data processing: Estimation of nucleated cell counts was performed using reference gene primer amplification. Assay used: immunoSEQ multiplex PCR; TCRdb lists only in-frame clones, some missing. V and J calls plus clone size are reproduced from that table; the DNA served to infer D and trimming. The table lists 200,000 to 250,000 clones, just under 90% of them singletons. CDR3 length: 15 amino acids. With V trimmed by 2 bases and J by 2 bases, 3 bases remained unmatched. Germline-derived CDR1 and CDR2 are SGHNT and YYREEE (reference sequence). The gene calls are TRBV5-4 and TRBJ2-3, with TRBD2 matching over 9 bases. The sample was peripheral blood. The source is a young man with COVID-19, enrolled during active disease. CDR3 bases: TGTGCCAGCAGCTTTCCTAGCGGGGTCACAGATACGCAGTATTTT. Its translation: CASSFPSGVTDTQYF.